This TCR beta chain came from a study of T cells in Graves' hyperthyroidism and ophthalmopathy. In regard to this clonotype: Its antigen is still unknown.

Using RNA transcripts as the source, TCR beta CDR3 regions were amplified. A set of HTBI primers served as the primers for a first-round RT-PCR of the TCR CDR3. Each CDR3 protein gets one entry after TCRdb re-called the multiplex PCR reads with MiXCR. The sample has hundreds of thousands of distinct CDR3 sequences; about 45% are singletons. Study results and caveats: Ophthalmopathy was separated from stable hyperthyroidism by a 13 V-J model. Most clonotypes that expanded in the thyroid above 0.001 also showed up in blood.

CDR3 length: 13 residues. From germline, CDR1 is LNHDA and CDR2 SQIVND (reference sequence). The ends lost 3 bases at V and 6 bases at J; junction bases unmatched: 5. Uncontrolled infection, other autoimmune disease, pregnancy or lactation disqualified patients from enrolment. Clinical symptoms, serum thyroxine, TRAb, thyroid ultrasound and orbital computed tomography established diagnosis. Source material: peripheral blood or thyroid tissue (not recorded which). This TCR was sampled from an adult man with Graves' disease, either hyperthyroidism or ophthalmopathy (not recorded which). The chain couples TRBV19 to TRBJ2-7, with 7 bases aligning to TRBD2. This CDR3 reads CASSISGVREQYF. The CDR3 nucleotides read TGTGCCAGTAGTATCAGCGGGGTACGCGAGCAGTACTTC.